The 13 T cell receptor beta chains below come from one sample, sequenced in a study of shared clonotypes between healthy human individuals (dated by TCRdb to 2020 to 2021). Library method: the immunoSEQ multiplex PCR assay. TCRdb carries this immuneACCESS record with in-frame sequences only. Its versions omit some clonotypes, under half of them owing to an unresolved V gene in the studies checked, with the rest unexplained. This sample is represented by some 790,000 clones; roughly 72% of them were singletons. The top ten clones comprise about 1.8% of the sample. The sequencing input was memory CD4+ T cells sorted from blood. The cell subset or site label on this specimen signifies: CD45RA-negative fraction. The receptors here all came from a woman aged 25 to 39 in good health.

The rearrangement joins TRBV27 to TRBJ2-7; TRBD2 might be the D (6 bases). The V gene lost 3 bases and the J gene lost 3 bases, with 15 bases spanning the gap. The germline gives CDR1 MNHEY, CDR2 SMNVEV (reference sequence). The CDR3 contains 15 residues. Here the CDR3 DNA reads TGTGCCAGCAGTTTCGGAGGCACTAGCTTCTACGAGCAGTACTTC. This sequence encodes CASSFGGTSFYEQYF.

V is TRBV4-1 and J is TRBJ2-1, with a weak D call TRBD2 (7 bases). The CDR3 is made up of 15 amino acids. Per germline, CDR1 MGHRA and CDR2 YSYEKL. V was clipped by 7 bases and J by 2 bases, with 15 bases between them. This CDR3 reads CASTFGGATYNEQFF. The CDR3, as DNA: TGCGCCAGCACCTTTGGGGGGGCGACCTACAATGAGCAGTTCTTC.

A note on this clone: A read error may produce the germline difference seen at one junction end. This rearrangement joins TRBV28 to TRBJ1-4; D gene uncertain. Looked up from germline, CDR1 is MDHEN and CDR2 is SYDVKM. The CDR3 totals 15 residues. CDR3 nucleotides: TGTGCCAGCAGTTACGAGGACGGCACTACTGAAAAACTGTTTTTT. Its translation: CASSYEDGTTEKLFF.

With regard to this clone: Other DNA sequences in this sample translate to the same CDR3. The chain has TRBV28 and TRBJ2-1; D is unresolved. This CDR3 is 11 amino acids long. V was cut by 2 bases and J by 7 bases, with 3 bases left in between. CDR1 is MDHEN and CDR2 is SYDVKM in the germline V gene. The CDR3: CASSLRNEQFF. The DNA for the CDR3 is TGTGCCAGCAGTTTAAGGAATGAGCAGTTCTTC. Variable domain in full (rest from reference TRBV28 and TRBJ2-1): DVKVTQSSRYLVKRTGEKVFLECVQDMDHENMFWYRQDPGLGLRLIYFSYDVKMKEKGDIPEGYSVSREKKERFSLILESASTNQTSMYLCASSLRNEQFFGPGTRLTVL.

With regard to this clone: The sample carries other DNA sequences with the same CDR3. The V gene is TRBV7-9, the J gene TRBJ1-1, with no clear D. The CDR3 sequence is 13 residues long. CDR1 is SEHNR and CDR2 is FQNEAQ in the germline V gene (reference sequence). V was trimmed by 1 base and J by 2 bases, leaving 5 bases between them. Written as DNA, the CDR3 is TGTGCCAGCAGCTTAGAAGCAAACACTGAAGCTTTCTTT. It translates to CASSLEANTEAFF.

This clone has only a few counts. V usage is TRBV5-1 and J usage is TRBJ2-1, with no clear D. The germline V and J ends were trimmed by 2 bases and 8 bases, with 8 bases remaining between them. From germline, CDR1 is SGHRS and CDR2 YFSETQ. The CDR3 covers 12 residues. In nucleotides, the CDR3 is TGCGCCAGCAGCTTTAACCAGCATGAGCAGTTCTTC. Translating gives CASSFNQHEQFF.

V usage is TRBV2 and J usage is TRBJ2-3; TRBD2 might be the D (5 bases). Per germline, CDR1 SNHLY and CDR2 FYNNEI. The ends were cut back, 5 bases at V and 6 bases at J, with 15 bases in the middle. The CDR3 totals 14 residues. CDR3 sequence reads: CASSLALVGDTQYF. The CDR3 coding sequence is TGTGCCAGCAGTCTAGCCCTAGTTGGGGATACGCAGTATTTT.

This clone was observed a few times. This specimen includes other DNA sequences encoding the same CDR3. J is TRBJ2-2 and V is TRBV6-5, with 8 bases fitting TRBD2. After removal of 6 bases from V and 2 bases from J, the junction contained 5 bases not matched to a gene. Per germline, CDR1 MNHEY and CDR2 SVGAGI. The CDR3 runs 15 residues. CDR3 nucleotide sequence: TGTGCCAGCAGATCGGGAGGGCGAAACACCGGGGAGCTGTTTTTT. It specifies CASRSGGRNTGELFF.

This rearrangement joins TRBV28 to TRBJ1-2; 9 bases match TRBD1. The CDR3 runs to 15 residues. Unmatched junction bases numbered 8, after V lost 5 bases and J lost 4 bases. Germline V gene lookup returns CDR1 MDHEN and CDR2 SYDVKM. CDR3 bases: TGTGCCAGCAGTCCCCGGGACAGGGCCCCCTATGGCTACACCTTC. Protein: CASSPRDRAPYGYTF.

CDR3 DNA: TGTGCCAGCAACCCCAACGGTGGGGAGACCTATGGCTACACCTTC. Protein product: CASNPNGGETYGYTF. The chain uses TRBV6-5 and TRBJ1-2; D is uncertain. Between the trimmed V and J ends, which lost 7 bases and 4 bases, there was a span of 19 bases. Germline values: CDR1 MNHEY, CDR2 SVGAGI. There are 15 residues in the CDR3.

The chain recombines TRBV7-2 with TRBJ2-7, with D perhaps TRBD2 (5 bases). Trimming took off 6 bases at V and 7 bases at J, with 22 bases between the two ends. The CDR3 length is 15 residues. CDR1 and CDR2 (germline): SGHTA, FQGNSA. The CDR3 sequence is CASSSTVLAQTEQYF. CDR3 DNA sequence: TGTGCCAGCAGTTCAACAGTCCTAGCCCAGACAGAGCAGTACTTC.

The V and J genes are TRBV4-1 and TRBJ1-1, with D possibly TRBD1 on 5 matching bases. Trimming took 0 bases from V and 6 from J, leaving 17 bases between them. Germline V gene lookup returns CDR1 MGHRA and CDR2 YSYEKL. The CDR3 covers 16 residues. The CDR3 DNA follows: TGCGCCAGCAGCCAAGATCGGCGCGGGCTGGGGGCTGAAGCTTTCTTT. Amino acid sequence: CASSQDRRGLGAEAFF.

The V and J genes are TRBV28 and TRBJ1-5, with 7 bases matching TRBD1. Germline assignment: CDR1 MDHEN and CDR2 SYDVKM. V was pared by 5 bases and J by 4 bases, with 8 bases of the junction left unmatched. The CDR3 length is 15 residues. The CDR3: CASSDRDGRNQPQHF. The CDR3, as DNA: TGTGCCAGCAGTGACAGGGACGGACGAAATCAGCCCCAGCATTTT.